These 5 T cell receptor beta chains originate from one sample sequenced in a study of T-cell reconstitution after alpha-beta-depleted transplantation in children. The TCRbeta library was prepared with unique molecular identifiers. One entry per CDR3 protein, called by TCRdb with MiXCR from the PCR reads. The sample lists about 980,000 distinct CDR3 sequences, around 30% occurring once. This specimen consisted of PBMCs, mostly from graft donor cells, obtained 360 days after TCRalphabeta/CD19-depleted stem cell transplant. These receptors were obtained from a boy under two years old who had a stem cell transplant for SCID, so the T cells may come from the graft donor.

This clonotype was counted only a few times. This chain uses TRBV9 with TRBJ2-1; tentatively, D is TRBD1 or TRBD2 (5 bases each). Per the germline V gene, CDR1 is SGDLS and CDR2 is YYNGEE. This CDR3 is 14 amino acids long. The V end lost 0 bases, the J end lost 8 bases, and 12 bases lay between the germline ends. CDR3: CASSVEGLSDEQFF. The CDR3 DNA is TGTGCCAGCAGCGTAGAGGGGCTTAGCGATGAGCAGTTCTTC.

This clonotype was detected a few times. The V and J genes are TRBV5-1 and TRBJ2-5; 7 nucleotides match TRBD2. Trimming at V came to 4 bases and at J to 5 bases, leaving 11 bases not matched to a gene. Germline CDR1 is SGHRS and CDR2 is YFSETQ. The CDR3 is made up of 15 amino acids. The CDR3 DNA reads TGCGCCAGCAGCGGAGGGACGAGGGGAGGGGAGACCCAGTACTTC. Protein: CASSGGTRGGETQYF.

V gene TRBV20-1 combines with J gene TRBJ1-4; 9 bases map to TRBD1. This CDR3 spans 16 amino acids. V gave up 2 bases and J gave up 3 bases; unmatched junction bases: 7. Germline V gene data show CDR1 as DFQATT and CDR2 as SNEGSKA (reference sequence). CDR3 amino acids: CSARRTGVVANEKLFF. In DNA form, the CDR3 reads TGCAGTGCTAGACGGACAGGGGTCGTAGCTAATGAAAAACTGTTTTTT.

This clonotype has just one count. The J gene is TRBJ1-2, the V gene TRBV20-1; 7 bases agree with TRBD1. The CDR3 loop spans 13 amino acids. CDR1 and CDR2 from the germline V gene are DFQATT and SNEGSKA (reference sequence). The ends lost 3 bases at V and 5 bases at J; junction bases unmatched: 6. The CDR3 bases are TGCAGTGCTAGCGACAGGGTAGGGTATGGCTACACCTTC. Protein: CSASDRVGYGYTF.

This chain connects TRBV4-1 to TRBJ1-6; D uncertain. Trimming stripped 0 bases from V and 0 bases from J, with 18 bases between. The CDR3 is made up of 20 amino acids. Germline values: CDR1 MGHRA, CDR2 YSYEKL. CDR3 in amino acids: CASSQEGWAGKSSYNSPLHF. The DNA for the CDR3 is TGCGCCAGCAGCCAAGAAGGCTGGGCGGGAAAGAGCTCCTATAATTCACCCCTCCACTTT.